The 20 T cell receptor beta chains listed next were all sequenced from one sample in a study of T cell responses to AZD1222 COVID-19 vaccine. Libraries were prepared by immunoSEQ multiplex PCR; TCRdb keeps only in-frame clonotypes and omits some of them. The data show 25,000 to 35,000 clones, with about three quarters seen just once and 5% to 6.5% held by the top ten. The sequencing used peripheral blood, collected on day 0 of AZD1222 vaccination. These receptor sequences come from an adult in good health.

The chain employs TRBV5-5 and TRBJ1-4, with a possible D match to TRBD1 (5 bases). V lost 0 bases and J lost 2, with 11 bases in between. CDR3 length equals 16 residues. Germline CDR1 and CDR2: SGHKS and YYEKEE (reference sequence). The CDR3 DNA is TGTGCCAGCAGCTTGGGTCCAGAGGGGACTAATGAAAAACTGTTTTTT. Residues: CASSLGPEGTNEKLFF.

The sample holds one count of this clone. The chain carries TRBV14 and TRBJ2-2; 8 positions match TRBD1. Germline CDR1 is SGHDN and CDR2 is FVKESK. This CDR3 contains 14 residues. V was clipped by 2 bases and J by 10 bases; unmatched bases: 6. CDR3 in amino acids: CASSQSQGAVELFF. CDR3 sequence (DNA): TGTGCCAGCAGCCAAAGCCAGGGGGCAGTGGAGCTGTTTTTT. Full variable domain (rest looked up from reference TRBV14 and TRBJ2-2): EAGVTQFPSHSVIEKGQTVTLRCDPISGHDNLYWYRRVMGKEIKFLLHFVKESKQDESGMPNNRFLAERTGGTYSTLKVQPAELEDSGVYFCASSQSQGAVELFFGEGSRLTVL.

This chain uses TRBV18 with TRBJ1-2; the D is unclear. This CDR3 spans 16 amino acids. Trimming removed 1 base at V and 8 bases at J, with 20 bases between. Germline loops: CDR1 KGHSH, CDR2 LQKENI. Written as DNA, the CDR3 is TGTGCCAGCTCACCACAAGTGTCCTCCAGAACTCGGGGCTACACCTTC. Its protein is CASSPQVSSRTRGYTF.

CDR3 DNA sequence: TGTGCCAGCAGTTACTCTCGGTCACGCGCCTACGAGCAGTACTTC. It encodes CASSYSRSRAYEQYF. The chain couples TRBV6-5 to TRBJ2-7; D not certain. From germline, CDR1 is MNHEY and CDR2 SVGAGI. The CDR3 has 15 amino acids. With 0 bases removed from V and 2 bases from J, the gap between germline ends came to 11 bases.

The chain couples TRBV5-6 to TRBJ2-7, with a possible D match to TRBD1 (6 bases). The germline gives CDR1 SGHDT, CDR2 YYEEEE. V was pared by 4 bases and J by 5 bases, with 16 bases between. This CDR3 region has 14 residues. For the CDR3, the DNA is TGTGCCAGCAGCGCACGAACAGGGTTCGACGAGCAGTACTTC. It translates to CASSARTGFDEQYF.

V gene TRBV28 combines with J gene TRBJ2-1, with 7 nucleotides matching TRBD2. CDR1 and CDR2 from the germline V gene are MDHEN and SYDVKM. V dropped 6 bases and J dropped 7; count of bases not matched to a gene: 3. CDR3 length: 12 amino acids. CDR3: CASRRTRNEQFF. The CDR3 nucleotides are TGTGCCAGCAGAAGGACTAGGAATGAGCAGTTCTTC.

CDR3 DNA: TGTGCCAGCGGCTCACTGGACGAGTTCCCCCTCCACTTT. Translated: CASGSLDEFPLHF. The rearrangement joins TRBV28 to TRBJ1-6; D gene ambiguous. The germline CDR1 and CDR2 sequences are MDHEN and SYDVKM. V was shortened by 8 bases and J by 13 bases, with 18 bases between the two germline ends. The CDR3 extends over 13 amino acids.

The genes are TRBV7-2 and TRBJ2-5, with D perhaps TRBD2 (7 bases). With 4 bases removed from V and 1 base from J, the gap between germline ends came to 22 bases. The CDR3 sequence is 18 residues long. CDR1 and CDR2 (germline): SGHTA, FQGNSA. CDR3 DNA sequence: TGTGCCAGCAGCTCTGGCGGCCTAGCTAGGGGGGGCCAAGAGACCCAGTACTTC. Encoded protein: CASSSGGLARGGQETQYF.

This clone showed up just a few times. This chain connects TRBV18 to TRBJ1-5; D is unclear. CDR3 length: 16 residues. Trimming stripped 4 bases from V and 0 bases from J, with 13 bases between. The germline gives CDR1 KGHSH, CDR2 LQKENI. CDR3 region: CASSLTGGDSNQPQHF. The CDR3 nucleotides read TGTGCCAGCTCACTAACCGGCGGGGATAGCAATCAGCCCCAGCATTTT.

The CDR3 loop is CASRSVAGNTIYF. CDR3 sequence (DNA): TGTGCCAGTAGGTCCGTAGCTGGAAACACCATATATTTT. The chain joins TRBV19 to TRBJ1-3; D gene uncertain. The CDR3 is 13 amino acids. Germline CDR1 reads LNHDA; CDR2 reads SQIVND (reference sequence). V was cut by 6 bases and J by 2 bases, with 8 bases left in between.

Remarks on this clone: Other DNA variants within this sample encode the same CDR3. This chain joins TRBV19 and TRBJ2-6; D gene uncertain. Germline CDR1 reads LNHDA; CDR2 reads SQIVND (reference sequence). The V gene lost 3 bases and the J gene lost 0 bases, with 6 bases spanning the gap. The CDR3 runs to 15 residues. The CDR3 here is CASSIELSGANVLTF. DNA for the CDR3: TGTGCCAGTAGTATTGAGCTCTCTGGGGCCAACGTCCTGACTTTC.

This clone was seen only once. This chain uses TRBV6-5 with TRBJ1-1, with D possibly being TRBD1 (6 bases). V was cut by 0 bases and J by 0 bases, with 11 bases left in between. The CDR3 has 16 amino acids. Germline V gene lookup returns CDR1 MNHEY and CDR2 SVGAGI. DNA for the CDR3: TGTGCCAGCAGTTACTCAACGGGACACTTGAACACTGAAGCTTTCTTT. Translating gives CASSYSTGHLNTEAFF.

The rearrangement uses TRBV9 and TRBJ2-3; no firm D call. Trimming pared 2 bases from V and 6 bases from J, leaving 13 bases between. The CDR3 is 14 amino acids. CDR1 and CDR2 (germline): SGDLS, YYNGEE. In nucleotides, the CDR3 is TGTGCCAGCAGCGTCCTTGGTCTCACCGATACGCAGTATTTT. This sequence encodes CASSVLGLTDTQYF.

The V and J genes are TRBV3-1 (or the pseudogene TRBV3-2) and TRBJ2-2, with 8 bases fitting TRBD1. The length of the CDR3 is 15 residues. Trimming took 5 bases from V and 5 from J; bases not matched to a gene: 7. The germline CDR1 and CDR2 sequences are LGHDT and YNNKEL (reference sequence). For the CDR3, the DNA is TGTGCCAGCAGCAAAGGACAGGGTCGGACCGGGGAGCTGTTTTTT. Its protein is CASSKGQGRTGELFF.

The chain uses TRBV19 and TRBJ2-7, with D maybe TRBD1 (6 bases). This CDR3 contains 14 residues. CDR1 and CDR2 (germline): LNHDA, SQIVND (reference sequence). The V end lost 9 bases, the J end lost 5 bases, and 20 bases lay between the germline ends. CDR3 region: CASRGTSYTHEQYF. DNA of the CDR3: TGTGCCAGCCGAGGGACATCGTATACGCACGAGCAGTACTTC.

The chain carries TRBV16 and TRBJ2-3; TRBD2 might be the D (6 bases). V gave up 5 bases and J gave up 1 base, with 13 bases separating them. The CDR3 is 15 residues long. Germline CDR1 is KGHSY and CDR2 is FQNENV. CDR3 sequence: CASSLGQRGTDTQYF. The CDR3 coding sequence is TGTGCCAGCAGCTTAGGCCAGCGGGGCACAGATACGCAGTATTTT.

J is TRBJ2-1 and V is TRBV19; perhaps D is TRBD1 or TRBD2 (7 bases each). The CDR3 has 15 residues. The germline CDR1 and CDR2 sequences are LNHDA and SQIVND (reference sequence). V was shortened by 6 bases and J by 9 bases, with 21 bases between the two germline ends. The CDR3 nucleotides are TGTGCCAGTAGCCCTTGGGAGGGGGCGCGAGTTGAGCAGTTCTTC. Translated: CASSPWEGARVEQFF.

The chain carries TRBV15 and TRBJ2-2, with unresolved D. The CDR3 consists of 13 residues. With 8 bases removed from V and 5 bases from J, the gap between germline ends came to 12 bases. Germline assignment: CDR1 LNHNV and CDR2 YYDKDF (reference sequence). The CDR3 sequence: CATSSGRTGELFF. In nucleotides, the CDR3 is TGTGCCACCTCCTCCGGCCGAACCGGGGAGCTGTTTTTT.

The chain couples TRBV11-3 to TRBJ2-3, with D perhaps given as TRBD1 or TRBD2 (7 bases each). Germline values: CDR1 SGHNT, CDR2 YENEEA. CDR3 length: 16 residues. The V end was cut by 5 bases, the J end by 4 bases, with 19 bases between. The CDR3: CASSPQGGSRSDTQYF. CDR3 nucleotide sequence: TGTGCCAGCAGCCCTCAGGGGGGGAGTAGGTCAGATACGCAGTATTTT.

CDR3 protein: CASSQDALQGGTGELFF. The CDR3 DNA is TGTGCCAGCAGCCAAGATGCACTGCAGGGTGGCACCGGGGAGCTGTTTTTT. V and J are TRBV3-1 (or the pseudogene TRBV3-2) and TRBJ2-2; D is perhaps TRBD1 (5 bases). The CDR3 totals 17 residues. V dropped 0 bases and J dropped 4 bases, with 15 bases sitting between them. Germline CDR1 LGHDT, CDR2 YNNKEL (reference sequence).